Listed here is a single T cell receptor (beta chain). The junction departs from germline at one end; a sequencing error may be responsible. CDR1 MDHEN and CDR2 SYDVKM come from the germline V gene. This CDR3 is built from 15 residues. The authors made TCR beta cDNA from about 500 ng total RNA with a constant-region primer. Slightly modified ARM-PCR served as the procedure for the TCR beta libraries. These libraries came from three rounds of nested multiplex PCR. Two initial PCR rounds of around 9 cycles each paired TRBV1-TRBV30 forward primers with a C-beta reverse primer. TCRdb reprocessed the multiplex PCR reads via MiXCR and lists one record per CDR3 protein. The top ten hold around a third of the sample, which has about 30,000 distinct CDR3 sequences, 60% to 80% seen once. This record belongs to a study of tumor-infiltrating lymphocytes in primary liver carcinoma. Unsorted bulk tissue (roughly 20-31 mg) underwent RNA and DNA co-extraction.

The sequence was collected from a woman aged 25 to 45 with primary liver carcinoma and hepatitis B virus infection. Sequencing input: liver tumor tissue from sampling region 3. As to subset: tumor region T3, left-lateral pole. This sequence joins TRBV28 and TRBJ2-6, with D perhaps given as TRBD1 or TRBD2 (5 bases each). The CDR3 sequence is CASSTEGSGAKVPTF. The CDR3 bases are TGTGCCAGCTCGACTGAGGGCTCTGGGGCCAAGGTCCCGACCTTC.